This record covers a single T cell receptor beta chain. Antigen specificity is unknown. This specimen comes from a study of T cell repertoires in cytomegalovirus infection. Study context: Public TCR beta signatures provided an indication of both CMV infection and a matching HLA type.

From the reads, TCRdb called clonotypes with MiXCR, one entry per CDR3 protein. The data hold about 100,000 distinct CDR3 sequences, with under 45% observed a single time. General study findings and limits: Cumulated frequencies of public TCR beta families served to identify carriers of CMV plus the relevant HLA. HLA-C-restricted TCR beta clonotypes specific for CMV led the ex vivo response.

V lost 8 bases to trimming and J lost 15 bases, with 15 bases between them. The CDR3 extends over 11 amino acids. V usage is TRBV5-3 and J usage is TRBJ1-6; D is unclear. TRBV5-3 belongs to the ORF category, with a function that is uncertain. Specimen: CD8+ T cells from cultured PBMCs, collected from culture after CMV antigen stimulation. The clonotype was recovered from a human donor in good health (CMV status not recorded). Some clones in this sample may be carry-over from other donors' samples. The CDR3, as DNA: TGTGCCAGCAGCCCGCCGGTAGTCCTCCACTTT. Amino acids: CASSPPVVLHF.